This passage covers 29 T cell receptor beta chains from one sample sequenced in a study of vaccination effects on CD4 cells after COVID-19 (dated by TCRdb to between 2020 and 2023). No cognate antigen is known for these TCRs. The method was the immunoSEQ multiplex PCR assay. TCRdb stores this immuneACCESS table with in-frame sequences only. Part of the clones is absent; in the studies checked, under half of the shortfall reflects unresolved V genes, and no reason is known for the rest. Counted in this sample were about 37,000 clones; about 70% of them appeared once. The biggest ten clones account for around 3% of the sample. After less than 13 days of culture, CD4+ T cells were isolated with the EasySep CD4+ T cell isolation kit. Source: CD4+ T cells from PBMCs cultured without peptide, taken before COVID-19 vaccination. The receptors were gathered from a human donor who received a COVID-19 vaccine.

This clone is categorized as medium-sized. The CDR3 here is CASRESTGGWGEKLFF. As DNA, the CDR3 is TGTGCCTCACGTGAATCGACAGGGGGCTGGGGAGAAAAACTGTTTTTT. The chain uses TRBV30 and TRBJ1-4; 10 nucleotides line up with TRBD1. V gave up 7 bases and J gave up 8 bases; unmatched junction bases: 16. This CDR3 is 16 amino acids long. CDR1 is GTSNPN, CDR2 SVGIG, per germline (reference sequence).

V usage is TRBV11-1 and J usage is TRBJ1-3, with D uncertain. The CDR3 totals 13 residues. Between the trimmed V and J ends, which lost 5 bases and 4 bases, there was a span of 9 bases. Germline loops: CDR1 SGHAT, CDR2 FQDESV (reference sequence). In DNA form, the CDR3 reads TGTGCCAGCAGCCGCCGGGCCGGAAACACCATATATTTT. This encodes CASSRRAGNTIYF.

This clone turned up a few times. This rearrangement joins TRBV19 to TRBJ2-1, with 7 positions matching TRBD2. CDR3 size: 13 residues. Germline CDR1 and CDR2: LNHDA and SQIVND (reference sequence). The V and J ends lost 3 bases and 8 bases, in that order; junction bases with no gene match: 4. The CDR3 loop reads CASSMGGNDEQFF. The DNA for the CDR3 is TGTGCCAGTAGTATGGGGGGGAACGATGAGCAGTTCTTC.

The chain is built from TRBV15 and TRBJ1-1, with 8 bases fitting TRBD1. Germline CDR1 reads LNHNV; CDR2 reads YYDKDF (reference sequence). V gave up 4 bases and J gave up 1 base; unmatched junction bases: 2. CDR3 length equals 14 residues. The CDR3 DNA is TGTGCCACCAGCATCGGGACAGGGAACACTGAAGCTTTCTTT. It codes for CATSIGTGNTEAFF.

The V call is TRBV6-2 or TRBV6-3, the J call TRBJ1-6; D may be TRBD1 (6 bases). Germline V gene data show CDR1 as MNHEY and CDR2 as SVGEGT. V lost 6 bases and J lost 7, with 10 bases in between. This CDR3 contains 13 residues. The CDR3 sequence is CASSPGGNSPLHF. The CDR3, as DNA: TGTGCCAGCAGCCCGGGGGGCAATTCACCCCTCCACTTT.

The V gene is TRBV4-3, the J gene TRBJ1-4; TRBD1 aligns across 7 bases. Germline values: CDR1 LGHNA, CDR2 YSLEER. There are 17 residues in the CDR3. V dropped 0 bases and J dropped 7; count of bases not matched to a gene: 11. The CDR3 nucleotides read TGCGCCAGCAGCCAAGAGGGTACCGGGACAGTAAGTGAAAAACTGTTTTTT. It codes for CASSQEGTGTVSEKLFF.

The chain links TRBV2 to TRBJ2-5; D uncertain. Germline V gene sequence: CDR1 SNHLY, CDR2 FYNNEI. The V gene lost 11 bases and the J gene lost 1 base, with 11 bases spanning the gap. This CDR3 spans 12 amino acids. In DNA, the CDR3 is TGTGCCTCAACGGCTTTCCAAGAGACCCAGTACTTC. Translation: CASTAFQETQYF.

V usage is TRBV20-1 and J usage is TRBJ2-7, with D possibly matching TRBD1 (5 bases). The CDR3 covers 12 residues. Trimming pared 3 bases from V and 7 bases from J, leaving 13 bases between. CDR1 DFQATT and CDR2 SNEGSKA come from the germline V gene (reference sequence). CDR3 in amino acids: CSASDPPGEQYF. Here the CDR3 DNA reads TGCAGTGCTAGTGACCCCCCAGGGGAGCAGTACTTC.

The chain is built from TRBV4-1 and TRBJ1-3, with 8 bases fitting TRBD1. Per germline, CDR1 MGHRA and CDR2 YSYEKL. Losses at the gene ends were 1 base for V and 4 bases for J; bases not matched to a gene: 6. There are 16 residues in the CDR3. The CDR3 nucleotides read TGCGCCAGCAGCCAAGGGTGGACAGGGCGGGGAAACACCATATATTTT. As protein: CASSQGWTGRGNTIYF.

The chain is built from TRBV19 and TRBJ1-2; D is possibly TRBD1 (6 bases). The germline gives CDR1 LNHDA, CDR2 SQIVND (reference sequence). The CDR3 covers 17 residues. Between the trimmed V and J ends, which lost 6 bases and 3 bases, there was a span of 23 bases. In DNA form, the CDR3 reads TGTGCCAGTAGCACCGTGCATTCTCAGGGGAGTCACTATGGCTACACCTTC. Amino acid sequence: CASSTVHSQGSHYGYTF.

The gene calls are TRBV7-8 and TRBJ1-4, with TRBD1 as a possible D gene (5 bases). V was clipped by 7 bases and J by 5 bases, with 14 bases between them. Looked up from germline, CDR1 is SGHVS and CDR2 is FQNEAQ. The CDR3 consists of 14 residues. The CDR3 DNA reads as TGTGCCAGCAAACCGACAGCGTGGAATGAAAAACTGTTTTTT. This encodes CASKPTAWNEKLFF.

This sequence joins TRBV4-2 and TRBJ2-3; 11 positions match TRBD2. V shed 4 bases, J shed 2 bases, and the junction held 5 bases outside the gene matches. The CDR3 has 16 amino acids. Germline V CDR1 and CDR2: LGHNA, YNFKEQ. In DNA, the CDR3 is TGTGCCAGCAGCCCAACTAGCGGGGGACACACAGATACGCAGTATTTT. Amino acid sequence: CASSPTSGGHTDTQYF.

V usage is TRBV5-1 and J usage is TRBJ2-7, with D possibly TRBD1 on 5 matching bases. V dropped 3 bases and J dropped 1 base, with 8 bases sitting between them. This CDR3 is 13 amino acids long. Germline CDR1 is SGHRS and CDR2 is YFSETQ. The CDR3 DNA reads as TGCGCCAGCAGCTCGGACAATTCCTACGAGCAGTACTTC. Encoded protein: CASSSDNSYEQYF.

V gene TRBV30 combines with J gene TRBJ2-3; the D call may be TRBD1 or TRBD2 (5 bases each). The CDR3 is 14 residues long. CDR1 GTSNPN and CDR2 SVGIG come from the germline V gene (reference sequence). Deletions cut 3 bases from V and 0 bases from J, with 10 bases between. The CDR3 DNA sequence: TGTGCCTGGAGCGAGGGGCCTAGCACAGATACGCAGTATTTT. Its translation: CAWSEGPSTDTQYF.

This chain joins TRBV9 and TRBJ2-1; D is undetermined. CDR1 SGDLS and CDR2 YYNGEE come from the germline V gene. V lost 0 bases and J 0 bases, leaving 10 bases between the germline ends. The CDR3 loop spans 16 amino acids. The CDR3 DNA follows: TGTGCCAGCAGCGTAGTGGGTGCAGTCTCCTACAATGAGCAGTTCTTC. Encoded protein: CASSVVGAVSYNEQFF.

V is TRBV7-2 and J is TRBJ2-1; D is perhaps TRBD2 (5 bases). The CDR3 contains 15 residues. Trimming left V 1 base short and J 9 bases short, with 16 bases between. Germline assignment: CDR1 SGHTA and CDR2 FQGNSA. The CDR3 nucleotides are TGTGCCAGCAGCTTAGACTGGTTTCCAAGCGGTGAGCAGTTCTTC. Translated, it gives CASSLDWFPSGEQFF.

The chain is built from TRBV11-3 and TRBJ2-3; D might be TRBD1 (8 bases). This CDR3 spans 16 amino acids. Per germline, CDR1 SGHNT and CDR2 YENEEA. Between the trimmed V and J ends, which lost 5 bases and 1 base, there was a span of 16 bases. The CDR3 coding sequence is TGTGCCAGCAGCCGAACTACAGGGGGGGGCACAGATACGCAGTATTTT. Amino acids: CASSRTTGGGTDTQYF.

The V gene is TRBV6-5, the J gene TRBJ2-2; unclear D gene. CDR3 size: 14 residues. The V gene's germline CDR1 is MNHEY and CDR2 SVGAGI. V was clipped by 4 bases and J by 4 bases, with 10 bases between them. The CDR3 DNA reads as TGTGCCAGCAGTTCAGTCGTGGGCACCGGGGAGCTGTTTTTT. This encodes CASSSVVGTGELFF.

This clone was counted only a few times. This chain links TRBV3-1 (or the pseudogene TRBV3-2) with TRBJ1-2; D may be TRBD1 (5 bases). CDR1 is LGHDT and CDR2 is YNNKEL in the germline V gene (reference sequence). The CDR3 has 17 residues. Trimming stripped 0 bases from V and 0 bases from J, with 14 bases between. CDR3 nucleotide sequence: TGTGCCAGCAGCCAAGAGGCGCCCGACAGAACTAACTATGGCTACACCTTC. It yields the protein CASSQEAPDRTNYGYTF.

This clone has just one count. CDR3 sequence: CASSLEDYSYEQYF. The CDR3 DNA is TGTGCCAGCAGTCTGGAGGACTACTCCTACGAGCAGTACTTC. The chain joins TRBV11-2 to TRBJ2-7, with TRBD2 as a possible D gene (6 bases). The CDR3 extends over 14 amino acids. Germline loops: CDR1 SGHAT, CDR2 FQNNGV. The V and J ends lost 6 bases and 0 bases respectively, with 12 bases between them.

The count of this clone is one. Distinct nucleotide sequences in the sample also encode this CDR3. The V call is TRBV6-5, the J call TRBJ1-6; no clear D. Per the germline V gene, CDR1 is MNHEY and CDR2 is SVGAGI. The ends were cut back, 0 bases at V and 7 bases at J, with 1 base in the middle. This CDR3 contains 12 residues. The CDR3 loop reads CASSYSNSPLHF. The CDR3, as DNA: TGTGCCAGCAGTTACTCAAATTCACCCCTCCACTTT.

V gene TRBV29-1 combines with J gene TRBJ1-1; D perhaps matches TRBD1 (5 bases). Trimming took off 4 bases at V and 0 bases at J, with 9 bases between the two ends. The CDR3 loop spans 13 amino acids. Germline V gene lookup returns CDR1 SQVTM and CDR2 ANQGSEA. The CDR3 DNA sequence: TGCAGCGTTGTGCAGGGTTTGAACACTGAAGCTTTCTTT. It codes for CSVVQGLNTEAFF.

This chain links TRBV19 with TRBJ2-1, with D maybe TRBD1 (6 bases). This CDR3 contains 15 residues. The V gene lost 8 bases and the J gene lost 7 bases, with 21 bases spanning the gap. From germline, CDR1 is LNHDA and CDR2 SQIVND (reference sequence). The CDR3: CASGQQGRVGNEQFF. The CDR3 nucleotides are TGTGCCAGTGGCCAACAGGGCCGAGTGGGTAATGAGCAGTTCTTC.

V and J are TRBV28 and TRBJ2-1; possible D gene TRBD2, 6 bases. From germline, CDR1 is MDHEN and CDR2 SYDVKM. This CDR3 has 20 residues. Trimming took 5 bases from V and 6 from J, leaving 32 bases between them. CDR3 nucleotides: TGTGCCAGCAGTCTGGGGGGTAAGAGACAGTGGAGGGGACTGGGCAATGAGCAGTTCTTC. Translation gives CASSLGGKRQWRGLGNEQFF.

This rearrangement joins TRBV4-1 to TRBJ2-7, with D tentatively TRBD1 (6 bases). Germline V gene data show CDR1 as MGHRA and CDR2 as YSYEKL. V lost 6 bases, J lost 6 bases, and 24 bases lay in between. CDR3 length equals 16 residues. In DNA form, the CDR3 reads TGCGCCAGCAGACCCGATCCGGGACAAAGGTCCACCGAGCAGTACTTC. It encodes CASRPDPGQRSTEQYF.

Written as DNA, the CDR3 is TGTGCCAGCAGCTTCCAGACAGGGATGGGAGAGACCCAGTACTTC. This gives the protein CASSFQTGMGETQYF. The V and J genes are TRBV5-4 and TRBJ2-5; the match to TRBD1 covers 7 bases. The junction had 8 bases not matched to a gene; V was cut back by 2 bases and J by 4 bases. The CDR3 is 15 residues long. Germline V CDR1 and CDR2: SGHNT, YYREEE (reference sequence).

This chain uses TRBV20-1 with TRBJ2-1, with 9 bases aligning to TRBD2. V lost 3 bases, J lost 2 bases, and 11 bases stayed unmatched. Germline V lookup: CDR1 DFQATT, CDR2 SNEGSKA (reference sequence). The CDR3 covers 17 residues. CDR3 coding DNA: TGCAGTGCTAGTCCGACCTTAAGCGGGGGGACCTACAATGAGCAGTTCTTC. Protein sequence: CSASPTLSGGTYNEQFF.

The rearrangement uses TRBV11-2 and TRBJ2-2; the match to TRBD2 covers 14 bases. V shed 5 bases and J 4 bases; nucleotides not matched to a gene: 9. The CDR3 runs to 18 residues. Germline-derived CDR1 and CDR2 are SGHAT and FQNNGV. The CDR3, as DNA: TGTGCCAGCAGCGAGGGACTAGCGGGGGCCCCCCCCACCGGGGAGCTGTTTTTT. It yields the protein CASSEGLAGAPPTGELFF.

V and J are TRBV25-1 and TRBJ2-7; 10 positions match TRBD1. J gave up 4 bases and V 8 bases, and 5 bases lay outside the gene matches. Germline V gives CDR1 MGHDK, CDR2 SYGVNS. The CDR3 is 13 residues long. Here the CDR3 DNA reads TGTGCCAGCCGGGGGACAGGGGTTTACGAGCAGTACTTC. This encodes CASRGTGVYEQYF.